This TCR beta chain is drawn from a study of blood T cells in healthy people across ages (dated by TCRdb to about 2015). About the full investigation: In model experiments, template switching captured roughly one uniquely barcoded TCR beta cDNA molecule for every two T cells. Age-related changes in TCR beta repertoire diversity were measured in the study by deep sequencing normalized with unique cDNA molecular identifiers. The donors were divided into four age groups: young (average around 15 years), middle-aged (under 40), aged (around 67) and long-lived (roughly 82). For two donors (one aged 18 to 29 and one aged 80 or older), the study analyzed two additional independent replicas of 1 million unique cDNA reads from the same blood draw. The full study reports these points: A strong correlation was found between observed TCR beta diversity and the percentage of naive T cells measured by flow cytometry. Observed TCR beta diversity per million T cells fell roughly linearly with age, and a significant reduction was already apparent by age roughly 40. Estimates of total diversity from one million sequenced T cells were regarded as lower bounds and underestimates. Compared with the aged group, the long-lived group had more naive CD4+ T cells, fewer expanded clones and increased TCR diversity, suggesting age selection. Donor CMV infection status was unknown, potentially confounding age-related changes in expanded clonotypes. Because profiling used bulk unsorted PBMCs, naive and antigen-experienced compartments could not be compared conclusively.

The library was produced with 5' RACE. The sample was run on an Illumina HiSeq 2500. The second PCR ran for about 6 to 11 cycles and used a J-beta primer mix along with a sample-barcoded 5' primer. Each TCR beta cDNA molecule received a unique molecular identifier from a template-switch 5' adaptor carrying 12 random nucleotides. Each sample yielded at least 3 million CDR3-containing paired-end reads. The Mint cDNA synthesis kit, primed by a TRBC-specific oligonucleotide, was used to synthesize first-strand cDNA from all RNA. After uracil-DNA glycosylase treatment, a first 18-cycle PCR used universal primers M1SS and BC2_uni_R on all cDNA. Per the source publication's procedure: For normalization, 1 million high-quality reads were randomly selected from each sample, with every read carrying a distinct molecular identifier. Reads sharing molecular identifiers were discarded rather than binned into consensus sequences. CDR3 identification, clonotype clustering and error correction used MiTCR with a Q25 quality threshold and the strictest error-elimination algorithm. A nonparametric unseen species model using Euler transformation provided a lower-bound estimate of total TCR beta diversity. The public reads were reprocessed in TCRdb via fastp at Q25 and MiXCR, keeping in-frame beta chains. Here each entry gathers all rows of one CDR3 protein and keeps the most common genes and DNA. TCRdb's processing, not the authors' own work, is the source of the V and J calls. The sample table lists a few hundred thousand distinct CDR3 sequences, about 27% of them with a count of one. Of the sample, 3% to 4% is held by the ten largest clones.

Remarks on this clonotype: Its antigen is not yet known. No much larger clone exists at a distance of one base, and base qualities are not known.

The CDR3 runs 14 amino acids, cysteine and phenylalanine included. Left in the record is the CDR3 DNA by itself, 42 bases read in frame from the first base. V is pared back by 7 bases and J by 6 bases, with 16 bases lying between the germline termini. Systemically healthy Caucasian individuals from Russia, roughly 40 in total and aged about 6 to 90 years, were included as donors. Ten milliliters of peripheral blood were drawn from each donor into EDTA-treated Vacutainer tubes. Ficoll-Paque density-gradient centrifugation was used to isolate PBMCs, with at least 7 million per sample. Total RNA was extracted from PBMCs with Trizol reagent, with at least 6 micrograms obtained per sample. Naive CD45RAhigh/CD27high T cell percentages were measured by flow cytometry on a PBMC aliquot from every donor. This sample was shared with a second study, whose subject was T cells of mothers and their children. As noted in the second study: Nine systemically healthy Caucasian individuals, comprising three mothers and their six children, were included as donors. cDNA synthesis used all of the extracted RNA, with 1.5 ug of RNA in each 15 ul reaction. In the second PCR, the M1S primer introduced both the sample barcodes and 2-4 random nucleotides. Over 8 million TCR beta CDR3 reads came from each mother, compared with about 3 million reads from each child. Thymic selection similarly shapes TCR recombination output in related and unrelated pairs, with minor effect from inherited differences. Normalized repertoire overlap in related mother-child pairs was always slightly higher than in unrelated mother-child pairs, but the difference was never significant. No persistent microchimeric T cell clones were detected, at a sensitivity of about 100 clones per million clonotypes. Deep NGS was used in the study to compare the TCR beta repertoires of mothers and children and to look for features that separate related mother-child pairs from unrelated individuals. On average, the children were approximately 11 +/- 4 years old, while the mothers were approximately 41 +/- 4 years old. Libraries were sequenced on Illumina HiSeq 2000 with 100+100 nt paired-end reads after adapter ligation with NEBNext reagents. To prevent cross-contamination, the mother and child libraries were prepared one month apart and sequenced in separate runs. For each donor, somewhere between about 500,000 and 2,000,000 distinct TCR beta clonotypes were identified. Naive TCR beta clonotypes were estimated from low-frequency clonotypes matched to each donor's FACS-determined naive share, without sorting.

The sample consisted of blood. The chain employs TRBV12-3 or TRBV12-4 and TRBJ2-4; the D gene is perhaps TRBD2, on 6 matching bases. The TCR sequence derives from a boy between 2 and 10 years old in good health. The CDR3 protein sequence reads: CASTPRDGRNIQYF. In nucleotides, the sequence is TGTGCCAGCACCCCGAGGGACGGGAGAAACATTCAGTACTTC.